This record looks at one T cell receptor (beta chain) sequence and its context. What it recognizes is unknown. This sample is drawn from a study of identical twins. Unmatched junction bases numbered 11, after V lost 6 bases and J lost 5 bases. Germline lookup yields CDR1 MDHEN and CDR2 SYDVKM. The CDR3 length is 16 residues. TCRdb re-called the 5' RACE reads through MiXCR, storing one row per CDR3 protein. The top ten hold 0.44% of the sample, which has fewer than 550,000 distinct CDR3 sequences, approximately 14% seen once. In every case, the donor was a healthy Caucasian. Study results and caveats: Clonotypes of the beta chain that were abundant in cord blood carried fewer insertions (memory repertoires showed none). Zero-insertion findings could be partly confounded by invariant cells (MAIT and iNKT cells).

The data were also submitted as part of a second study, on yellow fever vaccine responses in identical twins. That investigation notes: As reported, the vaccine T cell response of twins seemed partly convergent and partly personalized.

The rearrangement links TRBV28 to TRBJ1-1; 11 nucleotides agree with TRBD1. The sequencing sample was made of CD4+ T cells sorted from blood. This TCR came from a woman under 30 in good health. CDR3 sequence: CASSLGQGDYRTEAFF. As DNA, the CDR3 is TGTGCCAGCAGCTTGGGACAGGGGGACTATCGGACTGAAGCTTTCTTT. Drawing the rest from reference TRBV28 and TRBJ1-1, the complete variable domain is DVKVTQSSRYLVKRTGEKVFLECVQDMDHENMFWYRQDPGLGLRLIYFSYDVKMKEKGDIPEGYSVSREKKERFSLILESASTNQTSMYLCASSLGQGDYRTEAFFGQGTRLTVV.